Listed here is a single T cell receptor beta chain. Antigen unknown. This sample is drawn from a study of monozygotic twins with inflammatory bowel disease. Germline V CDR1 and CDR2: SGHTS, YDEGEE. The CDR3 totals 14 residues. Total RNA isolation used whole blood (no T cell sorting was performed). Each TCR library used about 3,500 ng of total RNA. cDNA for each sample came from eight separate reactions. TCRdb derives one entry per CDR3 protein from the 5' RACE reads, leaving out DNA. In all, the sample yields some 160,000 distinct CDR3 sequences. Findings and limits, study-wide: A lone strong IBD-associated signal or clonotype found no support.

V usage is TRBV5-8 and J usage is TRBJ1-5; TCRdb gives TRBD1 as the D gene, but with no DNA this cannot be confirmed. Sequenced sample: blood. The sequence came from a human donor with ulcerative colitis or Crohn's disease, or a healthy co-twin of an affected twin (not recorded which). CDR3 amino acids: CASRRTGDGQPQHF. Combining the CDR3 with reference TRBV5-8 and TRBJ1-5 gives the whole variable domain EAGVTQSPTHLIKTRGQQATLRCSPISGHTSVYWYQQALGLGLQFLLWYDEGEERNRGNFPPRFSGRQFPNYSSELNVNALELEDSALYLCASRRTGDGQPQHFGDGTRLSIL.